This T cell receptor (beta chain) came from a study of Ad26.COV2.S vaccination and SARS-CoV-2 variants. CDR3 length: 17 amino acids. Germline values: CDR1 SEHNR, CDR2 FQNEAQ (reference sequence). V lost 4 bases and J 1 base, leaving 17 bases between the germline ends. This sample's treatment: 15 to 20 received Ad26.COV2.S at low or high dose, single or two shots; about 5 received placebo; per-sample allocation not given. Sampling was performed 63 days after the first vaccine or placebo injection. Data came from immunoSEQ multiplex PCR; TCRdb stores just in-frame clones and leaves some out. The sample contains over 450,000 clones, roughly nine tenths of which appear only once.

Sequences were derived from peripheral blood, sampled in a trial of Ad26.COV2.S vaccine versus placebo. V is TRBV7-9 and J is TRBJ2-4; perhaps TRBD1 as D (6 bases). This clonotype was sampled from a person aged 18-65 years who received the Ad26.COV2.S COVID-19 vaccine or a placebo. The CDR3 protein is CASSSTTGWRAKNIQYF. The CDR3 bases are TGTGCCAGCAGCTCCACCACAGGGTGGAGGGCCAAAAACATTCAGTACTTC.